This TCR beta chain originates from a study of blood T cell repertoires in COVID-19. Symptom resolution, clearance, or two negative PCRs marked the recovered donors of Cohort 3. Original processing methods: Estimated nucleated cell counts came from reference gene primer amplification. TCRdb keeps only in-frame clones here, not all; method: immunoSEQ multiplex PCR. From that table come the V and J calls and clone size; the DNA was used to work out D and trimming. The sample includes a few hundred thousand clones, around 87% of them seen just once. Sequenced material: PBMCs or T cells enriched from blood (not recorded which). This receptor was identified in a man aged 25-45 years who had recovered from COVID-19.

CDR3 bases: TGTGCCAGCAGCCTGGGACAGATAAGCGGGATATACTACGAGCAGTACTTC. This codes for CASSLGQISGIYYEQYF. J is TRBJ2-7 and V is TRBV5-6; possibly TRBD1 or TRBD2 for D (7 bases each). The CDR3 runs to 17 residues. The ends were cut back, 4 bases at V and 3 bases at J, with 23 bases in the middle. In germline, CDR1 is SGHDT, CDR2 YYEEEE.